The entry below gives a single T cell receptor (beta chain) sequence along with its context. Its antigen is not known. This CDR3 has 15 residues. V was pared by 4 bases and J by 6 bases, with 20 bases between. Germline CDR1 reads SGHRS; CDR2 reads YFSETQ. The source of the sample is a study of cytomegalovirus exposure and HLA in healthy donors. Researchers ran the PCR with 60 Vbeta and 13 Jbeta primers. The protocol was immunoSEQ multiplex PCR, while the TCRdb copy is restricted to in-frame clones and leaves out a portion. This sample yields 75,000 to 100,000 clones, of which around 80% are seen a single time; approximately 16% belongs to the top ten. Study conclusions and caveats: Solely CMV serostatus was available to characterize immune exposure. In a later analysis, across HLA loci, associated TCR counts were highest for DRB1, lowest for HLA-C.

The clonotype originates from a man in his sixties in good health and CMV-seropositive. The rearrangement joins TRBV5-1 to TRBJ2-7; D uncertain. The specimen was PBMCs. Here the CDR3 DNA reads TGCGCCAGCAGCCCCAGCATCGTCTCAGCAGGCGAGCAGTACTTC. It translates to CASSPSIVSAGEQYF. Full variable domain (rest looked up from reference TRBV5-1 and TRBJ2-7): KAGVTQTPRYLIKTRGQQVTLSCSPISGHRSVSWYQQTPGQGLQFLFEYFSETQRNKGNFPGRFSGRQFSNSRSEMNVSTLELGDSALYLCASSPSIVSAGEQYFGPGTRLTVT.